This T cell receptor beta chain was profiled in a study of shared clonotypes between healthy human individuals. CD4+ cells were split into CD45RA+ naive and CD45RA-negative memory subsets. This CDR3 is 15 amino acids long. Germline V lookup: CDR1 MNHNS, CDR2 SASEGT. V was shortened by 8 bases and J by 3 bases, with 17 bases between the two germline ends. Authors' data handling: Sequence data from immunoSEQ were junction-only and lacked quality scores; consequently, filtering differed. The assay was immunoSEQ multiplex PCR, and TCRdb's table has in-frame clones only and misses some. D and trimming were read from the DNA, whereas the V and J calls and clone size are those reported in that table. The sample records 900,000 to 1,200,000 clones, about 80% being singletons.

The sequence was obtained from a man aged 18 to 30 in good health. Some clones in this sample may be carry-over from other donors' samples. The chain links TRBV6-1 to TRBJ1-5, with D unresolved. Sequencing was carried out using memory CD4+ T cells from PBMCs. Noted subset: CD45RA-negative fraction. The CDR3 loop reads CASGGVGVYNQPQHF. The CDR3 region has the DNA TGTGCCAGCGGCGGGGTTGGGGTTTACAATCAGCCCCAGCATTTT.